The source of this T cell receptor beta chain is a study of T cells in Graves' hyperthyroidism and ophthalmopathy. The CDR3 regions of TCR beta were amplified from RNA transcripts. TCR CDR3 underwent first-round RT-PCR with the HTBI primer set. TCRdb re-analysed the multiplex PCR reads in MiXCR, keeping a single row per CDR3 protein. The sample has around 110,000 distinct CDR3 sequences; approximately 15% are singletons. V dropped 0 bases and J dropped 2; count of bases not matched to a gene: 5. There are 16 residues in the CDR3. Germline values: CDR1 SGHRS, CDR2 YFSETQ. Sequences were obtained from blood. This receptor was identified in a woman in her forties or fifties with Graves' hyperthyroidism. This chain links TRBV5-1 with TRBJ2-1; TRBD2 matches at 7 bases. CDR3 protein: CASSLAIAGTYNEQFF. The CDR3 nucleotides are TGCGCCAGCAGCTTGGCCATAGCGGGTACCTACAATGAGCAGTTCTTC.